This T cell receptor (beta chain) was documented in a study of blood T cell repertoires in COVID-19. Sequencing was performed with immunoSEQ multiplex PCR; in TCRdb, only in-frame clones are kept and a portion is missing. The sample lists 400,000 or so clones, around 89% occurring once. The CDR3 consists of 19 residues. Germline lookup yields CDR1 LGHNA and CDR2 YNFKEQ. The ends lost 0 bases at V and 0 bases at J; junction bases unmatched: 9. This TCR was sampled from a man aged 25-45 years who had recovered from COVID-19. Source material: PBMCs or T cells enriched from blood (not recorded which). The chain links TRBV4-2 to TRBJ2-1; 9 nucleotides match TRBD2. The CDR3 region is CASSQEGTSSWSSYNEQFF. As DNA, the CDR3 is TGTGCCAGCAGCCAAGAGGGGACTAGCAGTTGGAGCTCCTACAATGAGCAGTTCTTC.